The clone carrying this T cell receptor beta chain has ten or more counts. Antigen specificity is unknown. This record comes from a study of metastatic and nonmetastatic thyroid tumors. General study findings and limits: As reported, TCR beta diversity in blood and tumor was significantly higher in malignant thyroid tumors than in benign nodules.

The germline gives CDR1 SGHRS, CDR2 YFSETQ. Trimming left V 2 bases short and J 4 bases short, with 10 bases between. CDR3 length: 14 residues. TCRdb re-called clones from the PCR reads using MiXCR. The sample contains around 40,000 clones, about 15% of which appear only once. Treatment of any kind had been given to no patient before thyroid surgery. This TCR was recovered from a male donor with papillary thyroid cancer or a benign thyroid nodule (not recorded which). Some clones in this sample may be carry-over from other donors' samples. The sequenced sample was blood. The rearrangement links TRBV5-1 to TRBJ2-1; D is possibly TRBD1 or TRBD2 (5 bases each). The CDR3 nucleotides read TGCGCCAGCAGCTTCGGGACCAAATACAATGAGCAGTTCTTC. Protein: CASSFGTKYNEQFF.